The source of this TCR beta chain is a study of cytomegalovirus exposure and HLA in healthy donors. Use of 60 Vbeta and 13 Jbeta primers characterized the PCR. Using immunoSEQ multiplex PCR, the repertoire was profiled, and TCRdb retains in-frame clones only, with some absent. The sample holds 140,000 or so clones, roughly 80% seen once. V lost 3 bases, J lost 5 bases, and 13 bases lay in between. Germline assignment: CDR1 LNHDA and CDR2 SQIVND (reference sequence). CDR3 size: 14 residues. This clonotype was obtained from a male donor in good health and CMV-seronegative. The specimen was PBMCs. The chain combines TRBV19 with TRBJ1-2, with D possibly TRBD1 on 5 matching bases. In DNA, the CDR3 is TGTGCCAGTAGTATTGCGTCAGGGATATATGGCTACACCTTC. Translated, it gives CASSIASGIYGYTF.